Here is one T cell receptor beta chain with its context. These data are taken from a study of cytomegalovirus exposure and HLA in healthy donors. The CDR3 is 14 residues long. Germline V gives CDR1 MGHRA, CDR2 YSYEKL. V was pared by 3 bases and J by 3 bases, with 3 bases of the junction left unmatched. 13 Jbeta primers and 60 Vbeta primers were used for the PCR. Clones were read by immunoSEQ multiplex PCR, and TCRdb kept only the in-frame ones, dropping some. The sample lists roughly 100,000 clones, about 80% occurring once. V gene TRBV4-1 combines with J gene TRBJ1-2, with 8 bases lining up with TRBD1. The sample taken for sequencing was PBMCs. This TCR derives from a man aged 25 to 40 in good health and CMV-seronegative. The CDR3 bases are TGCGCCAGCAGCCAGGTACAGGGGGACTATGGCTACACCTTC. Translating gives CASSQVQGDYGYTF.